These T cell receptor beta chains were read from a single sample in a study of identical twins. TCRdb reprocessed the 5' RACE reads with MiXCR, giving one entry per CDR3 protein. The sample records hundreds of thousands of distinct CDR3 sequences, approximately 18% being singletons. The data also belong to a second study, concerning T cells expressing NK-cell markers.

Sequenced material: PBMCs. The receptor set was obtained from a woman under 30 in good health. Each CDR3 is given with its conserved first and last residue. A D gene is named only where the DNA matches it firmly. Clone size appears in some rows only: once, few, many, or a class for an expanded clone.

v_gene	j_gene	d_gene	abundance	CDR3nt	CDR3aa
TRBV5-1	TRBJ2-3	-	few	TGCGCCAGCAGCTTGAACAGGCCCGGCACAGATACGCAGTATTTT	CASSLNRPGTDTQYF
TRBV12-3/TRBV12-4	TRBJ2-3	TRBD1	many	TGTGCCAGCAGGGACAGGGCTATGACAGATACGCAGTATTTT	CASRDRAMTDTQYF
TRBV4-3	TRBJ2-2	TRBD2	once	TGCGCCAGCAGCCATGCCGAGGGAGGGGCGCGGGAGCTGTTTTTT	CASSHAEGGARELFF
TRBV3-1	TRBJ1-1	TRBD1	-	TGTGCCAGCAGCATACAGCGGGACAGGAGGAACACTGAAGCTTTCTTT	CASSIQRDRRNTEAFF
TRBV9	TRBJ1-4	-	few	TGTGCCAGCAGCGTAGGGGGGGCGCTGCTAGAAAAACTGTTTTTT	CASSVGGALLEKLFF
TRBV24-1	TRBJ2-2	-	-	TGTGCCACCAGTGATCGAAGACGGAACACCGGGGAGCTGTTTTTT	CATSDRRRNTGELFF
TRBV7-2	TRBJ2-1	-	few	TGTGCCAGCAAAATCTTGGGTGAGCAGTTCTTC	CASKILGEQFF
TRBV29-1	TRBJ2-1	TRBD2	-	TGCAGCGTAGCAACCGGGACTAGCCTCCATGAGCAGTTCTTC	CSVATGTSLHEQFF
TRBV12-3/TRBV12-4	TRBJ1-6	-	-	TGTGCCAGCAGTTTAAATTTGGCATCTGGACCCCTCCACTTT	CASSLNLASGPLHF
TRBV6-2/TRBV6-3	TRBJ2-1	TRBD1	-	TGTGCCAGCAGTTACTCGGACAGGGACAATGAGCAGTTCTTC	CASSYSDRDNEQFF
TRBV5-1	TRBJ1-2	-	many	TGCGCCAGCAGCTTGGCGGCCAGTTATGGCTACACCTTC	CASSLAASYGYTF
TRBV19	TRBJ1-5	-	few	TGTGCCAGCAGAACAGGGCGGCAGAGCAATCAGCCCCAGCATTTT	CASRTGRQSNQPQHF
TRBV7-6	TRBJ2-7	-	-	TGTGCCAGCAGCTTACGGACAGCACCCTCCTACGAGCAGTACTTC	CASSLRTAPSYEQYF
TRBV12-3/TRBV12-4	TRBJ2-1	-	-	TGTGCCAGCAGTCCCCTCCAGGGTTCCTACAATGAGCAGTTCTTC	CASSPLQGSYNEQFF
TRBV20-1	TRBJ2-5	-	-	TGCAGTGCCACGGACGGTAAAGAGACCCAGTACTTC	CSATDGKETQYF
TRBV12-3/TRBV12-4	TRBJ1-5	TRBD1	few	TGTGCCAGCAGTCGTACAGGGGACAGTAATAGCAATCAGCCCCAGCATTTT	CASSRTGDSNSNQPQHF
TRBV20-1	TRBJ2-5	-	-	TGCAGTGCTATAAAAAGGGCGAGTTGGGAGACCCAGTACTTC	CSAIKRASWETQYF
TRBV7-9	TRBJ2-5	-	-	TGTGCCAGCAGCCAAGGATGGAACAAGGGGGAGACCCAGTACTTC	CASSQGWNKGETQYF
TRBV29-1	TRBJ2-5	TRBD1	-	TGCAGCGCCCGGGACAGGGGGCTAGAGGAGACCCAGTACTTC	CSARDRGLEETQYF
TRBV5-1	TRBJ2-7	-	few	TGCGCCACCGCGGAACGGGAGAGGTACGAGCAGTACTTC	CATAERERYEQYF
TRBV20-1	TRBJ1-2	TRBD1	-	TGCAGTGCTAGGTTGGGACAGCTTGGCTACACCTTC	CSARLGQLGYTF
TRBV6-1	TRBJ1-5	-	few	TGTGCCAGCACCTCAGGTGGGGGGGGCAGATCCCAGCATTTT	CASTSGGGGRSQHF